Listed below are T cell receptor beta chains from one sample, sequenced in a study of identifying expanded T cells in peripheral blood. Only in-frame clones appear in the TCRdb table, and some are missing; sequencing was by immunoSEQ multiplex PCR. The repertoire holds tens of thousands of clones, with 88% as singletons. Sequenced input: blood. The origin of the receptors is a person aged 18 to 75 in good health. Each CDR3 is given with its conserved first and last residue. The order of the fields is clone size, V gene, J gene, D gene, CDR3 DNA, CDR3 protein. D genes are given only for firm matches. Clone size is stated in some rows and not others, as once, few, many or a class when expanded.

NA,TRBV7-9,TRBJ1-2,TRBD1,TGTGCCAGCAGCTCGTACCGGGACAGGGGGTCTAGTCACTATGGCTACACCTTC,CASSSYRDRGSSHYGYTF
NA,TRBV9,TRBJ1-2,NA,TGTGCCAGCAGCGCCGGTCTGGGGTCGGACTATGGCTACACCTTC,CASSAGLGSDYGYTF
NA,TRBV19,TRBJ2-7,TRBD1,TGTGCCAGTAGTGCAACCGAGGGGGCCCACCGCTACGAGCAGTACTTC,CASSATEGAHRYEQYF
NA,TRBV10-3,TRBJ1-1,NA,TGTGCCATCAGTCCGGGACCGTCGAACACTGAAGCTTTCTTT,CAISPGPSNTEAFF
NA,TRBV18,TRBJ1-4,NA,TGTGCCAGCTCACCGGACGGACGAAATGAAAAACTGTTTTTT,CASSPDGRNEKLFF
NA,TRBV10-3,TRBJ2-6,NA,TGTGCCATCAATCCAGGGAACGGGGCCAACGTCCTGACTTTC,CAINPGNGANVLTF
NA,TRBV30,TRBJ1-1,NA,TGTGCCTGGAGGGAGAACACTGAAGCTTTCTTT,CAWRENTEAFF
once,TRBV5-1,TRBJ2-1,TRBD2,TGCGCCAGCAGCCCTAGCGGGGGGCACTCCTACAATGAGCAGTTCTTC,CASSPSGGHSYNEQFF
once,TRBV28,TRBJ2-7,TRBD2,TGTGCCAGCAGTCTGAGCGGGAGAGGGGGCGAGCAGTACTTC,CASSLSGRGGEQYF
NA,TRBV30,TRBJ2-1,NA,TGTGCCTCCACCCTAGGAGGGGGGTTCTACAATGAGCAGTTCTTC,CASTLGGGFYNEQFF
NA,TRBV10-3,TRBJ1-5,TRBD1,TGTGCCATCGCTCAGGGGGGGCGCGGCAATCAGCCCCAGCATTTT,CAIAQGGRGNQPQHF
NA,TRBV5-1,TRBJ2-5,NA,TGCGCCAGCAGAGGGTCAGGGGAGACCCAGTACTTC,CASRGSGETQYF
NA,TRBV7-6,TRBJ1-3,NA,TGTGCCAGCAGCTTATTCGCCGGGACGGTCGGAGGCACCATATATTTT,CASSLFAGTVGGTIYF
NA,TRBV19,TRBJ1-1,NA,TGTGCCAGTAAGGGGGAGGTGGGCATCATAACTGAAGCTTTCTTT,CASKGEVGIITEAFF
NA,TRBV2,TRBJ1-1,NA,TGTGCCACCACAGGGCACACTGAAGCTTTCTTT,CATTGHTEAFF
NA,TRBV10-3,TRBJ2-7,TRBD1,TGTGCCATCAGTGAGTCACCGGGACAGGACGAGCAGTACTTC,CAISESPGQDEQYF
NA,TRBV4-3,TRBJ2-7,NA,TGCGCCAGCAGCCAAGTTAAGGGTATGGGCGAGCAGTACTTC,CASSQVKGMGEQYF
NA,TRBV11-3,TRBJ1-3,NA,TGTGCCAGCAGCCCGGGAGGGGGGAAGAACACCATATATTTT,CASSPGGGKNTIYF
few,TRBV13,TRBJ1-1,NA,TGTGCCAGCAGCTTAGGCCAGTTTGAAGCTTTCTTT,CASSLGQFEAFF
NA,TRBV6-8,TRBJ1-5,NA,TGTGCCAGCAGTGAAAAAGGGGCCCAGCATTTT,CASSEKGAQHF
NA,TRBV18,TRBJ1-2,TRBD1,TGTGCCAGCTCACCGGGATCCACCGGGACAGGGGGCAGGAGCTACACCTTC,CASSPGSTGTGGRSYTF
NA,TRBV7-2,TRBJ1-1,NA,TGTGCCAGCAGCTTAGATCTAGGAAGGGCTGAAGCTTTCTTT,CASSLDLGRAEAFF
NA,TRBV19,TRBJ2-2,NA,TGTGCCAGTAGCCCGAGGCGGGACACCGGGGAGCTGTTTTTT,CASSPRRDTGELFF
NA,TRBV5-5,TRBJ1-2,NA,TGTGCCAGCAGCTTAACAGACAGTCCCAACTATGGCTACACCTTC,CASSLTDSPNYGYTF
NA,TRBV5-1,TRBJ2-7,TRBD1,TGCGCCAGCAGCTTGGCGGGACAGGGGTTAAACGAGCAGTACTTC,CASSLAGQGLNEQYF
NA,TRBV11-3,TRBJ1-1,NA,TGTGCCAGCAGTGTAACAGTGAACACTGAAGCTTTCTTT,CASSVTVNTEAFF
NA,TRBV5-6,TRBJ2-1,TRBD1,TGTGCCAGCAGCTTCGGGACAGGGATGACTGAGCAGTTCTTC,CASSFGTGMTEQFF
NA,TRBV30,TRBJ1-1,NA,TGTGCCTGGGCTCCAGGGGTGGACACTGAAGCTTTCTTT,CAWAPGVDTEAFF
NA,TRBV30,TRBJ1-5,NA,TGTGCCTGGAGTGACCGGGGAGACAGACAGCCCCAGCATTTT,CAWSDRGDRQPQHF
NA,TRBV19,TRBJ1-2,TRBD1,TGTGCCAGTAGCGAAACCGGGACAGGCCACTATGGCTACACCTTC,CASSETGTGHYGYTF
NA,TRBV29-1,TRBJ2-1,TRBD1,TGCAGCGCCGGTCGGACAGGGGCTGATGAGCAGTTCTTC,CSAGRTGADEQFF
NA,TRBV20-1,TRBJ2-5,NA,TGCAGTGGAGGGGGAGGAGAGACCCAGTACTTC,CSGGGGETQYF
once,TRBV20-1,TRBJ1-2,NA,TGCAGTGCTATCGACAGAAGCTACACCTTC,CSAIDRSYTF
NA,TRBV2,TRBJ1-5,NA,TGTGCCAGCAGAAAGGACAGCAATCAGCCCCAGCATTTT,CASRKDSNQPQHF
NA,TRBV4-3,TRBJ2-1,TRBD2,TGCGCCAGCAGCCAAGACGGGACTAGCGGGAGGCCGAGCTCCTACAATGAGCAGTTCTTC,CASSQDGTSGRPSSYNEQFF
NA,TRBV4-1,TRBJ2-6,NA,TGCGCCAGCAGCCAAGTTAGCATCTCTGGGGCCAACGTCCTGACTTTC,CASSQVSISGANVLTF
NA,TRBV2,TRBJ1-5,NA,TGTGCCAGCACCCTTAGCAATCAGCCCCAGCATTTT,CASTLSNQPQHF
NA,TRBV9,TRBJ2-1,NA,TGTGCCAGCAGCGTTAATAGCAACGAGCAGTTCTTC,CASSVNSNEQFF
once,TRBV11-1,TRBJ2-7,TRBD1,TGTGCCAGCAGTGCGCCGGGACAGGGCTCCTACGAGCAGTACTTC,CASSAPGQGSYEQYF
NA,TRBV30,TRBJ2-7,TRBD1,TGTGCCTGGAGTGGACGGGACAGGGCCTACGAGCAGTACTTC,CAWSGRDRAYEQYF
NA,TRBV11-2,TRBJ2-3,NA,TGTGCCAGCAGCTTAGAAATGGGGGCAGATACGCAGTATTTT,CASSLEMGADTQYF
NA,TRBV10-3,TRBJ2-1,TRBD1,TGTGCCATCACTACCACCGGGACAGGTCCCTACAATGAGCAGTTCTTC,CAITTTGTGPYNEQFF
NA,TRBV5-4,TRBJ1-1,TRBD1,TGTGCCAGCAGCGGGCGGACAGGGCGGAACACTGAAGCTTTCTTT,CASSGRTGRNTEAFF
NA,TRBV19,TRBJ1-5,NA,TGTGCCAGTGGGTGGGCGCCTCGGGGCAATCAGCCCCAGCATTTT,CASGWAPRGNQPQHF
NA,TRBV19,TRBJ2-5,NA,TGTGCCAGTAGTACTAGCGAGCGAGAGACCCAGTACTTC,CASSTSERETQYF
NA,TRBV2,TRBJ2-7,NA,TGTGCCAGCAATTCACAGGGCAATTGTCTCTTC,CASNSQGNCLF
NA,TRBV2,TRBJ1-2,NA,TGTGCCAGCAGGGTCGGACAGAATGGCTACACCTTC,CASRVGQNGYTF
NA,TRBV19,TRBJ2-3,TRBD1,TGTGCCAGTACCTCAGGACAGGGCTTGGCGACAGATACGCAGTATTTT,CASTSGQGLATDTQYF
NA,TRBV5-4,TRBJ2-1,TRBD1,TGTGCCAGCAGCACGGGACAGGGAGGGGTTGGTAGTTTGTTCTTC,CASSTGQGGVGSLFF
NA,TRBV2,TRBJ1-2,TRBD1,TGTGCCAGCAGCCAGGGGGGTGCCTATGGCTACACCTTC,CASSQGGAYGYTF
NA,TRBV6-1,TRBJ1-5,NA,TGTGCCAGCAGTTTCAATGGGGGAAATCAGCCCCAGCATTTT,CASSFNGGNQPQHF
NA,TRBV6-4,TRBJ2-2,TRBD1,TGTGCCAGCAGAGCCGGGACAGGGTACGGGGAGCTGTTTTTT,CASRAGTGYGELFF
NA,TRBV7-3,TRBJ2-3,NA,TGTGCCAGCAGCTTAACGCGGGACCGTCAAGATACGCAGTATTTT,CASSLTRDRQDTQYF
NA,TRBV19,TRBJ2-3,TRBD2,TGTGCCAGTAACTCCGGGACTAGCGAGTCAGATACGCAGTATTTT,CASNSGTSESDTQYF
NA,TRBV5-6,TRBJ2-1,NA,TGTGCCAGCAGCTTGGTTGAGAATGAGCAGTTCTTC,CASSLVENEQFF